The 20 T cell receptor beta chains below all came from one sample that was sequenced in a study of identical twins (dated by TCRdb to the mid-2010s). Library method: 5' RACE. Reads for this sample came from an Illumina HiSeq 2000. TCRdb applied fastp at Q25 and MiXCR to the public reads, then kept only in-frame beta chains. Rows are unified per CDR3 protein, each entry keeping the most common DNA and genes. The sample records 280,000 or so distinct CDR3 sequences, more than 6.5% of which are singletons. The ten largest clonotypes hold roughly 2.1% of the sample. This same sample was also part of a study on yellow fever vaccine responses in identical twins.

The sequenced sample was memory (CD45RO+) T cells sorted from blood. The label giving this sample's cell subset or site can be read as: CD45RO+ enriched T cells. These receptors came from a young woman in good health.

This clonotype was picked up a small number of times. The rearrangement links TRBV28 to TRBJ2-7; weak D call: TRBD2 (5 bases). V was shortened by 3 bases and J by 7 bases, with 16 bases between the two germline ends. Germline V CDR1 and CDR2: MDHEN, SYDVKM. The CDR3 is 14 residues long. The CDR3 is CASSFQAVEREQYF. The CDR3 DNA reads TGTGCCAGCAGTTTCCAAGCGGTAGAGAGGGAGCAGTACTTC.

This rearrangement joins TRBV15 to TRBJ2-5, with a weak D call TRBD2 (6 bases). The V gene lost 0 bases and the J gene lost 4 bases, with 15 bases spanning the gap. This CDR3 has 16 residues. CDR1 LNHNV and CDR2 YYDKDF come from the germline V gene (reference sequence). The CDR3 sequence: CATSRDLMGGGETQYF. CDR3 nucleotide sequence: TGTGCCACCAGCAGAGATCTGATGGGGGGTGGAGAGACCCAGTACTTC.

The CDR3, as DNA: TGTGCCAGCAGCTCAGCCGGGACTAGCGCTTACGAGCAGTACTTC. The encoded protein is CASSSAGTSAYEQYF. The rearrangement links TRBV12-3 or TRBV12-4 to TRBJ2-7; 10 nucleotides agree with TRBD2. The ends lost 6 bases at V and 4 bases at J; junction bases unmatched: 9. The CDR3 has 15 amino acids.

The chain carries TRBV5-1 and TRBJ2-2, with D possibly being TRBD1 (6 bases). V was trimmed by 4 bases and J by 5 bases, leaving 18 bases between them. The CDR3 is 16 amino acids. Germline CDR1 is SGHRS and CDR2 is YFSETQ. The CDR3 bases are TGCGCCAGCAGCCCAAGTCTAACAGGGCGGACCGGGGAGCTGTTTTTT. This translates into CASSPSLTGRTGELFF. Full variable domain (outside the CDR3, taken from reference TRBV5-1 and TRBJ2-2): KAGVTQTPRYLIKTRGQQVTLSCSPISGHRSVSWYQQTPGQGLQFLFEYFSETQRNKGNFPGRFSGRQFSNSRSEMNVSTLELGDSALYLCASSPSLTGRTGELFFGEGSRLTVL.

This chain uses TRBV6-6 with TRBJ1-2, with a possible D match to TRBD1 (6 bases). The CDR3 is 14 residues long. The V gene lost 7 bases and the J gene lost 4 bases, with 16 bases spanning the gap. Looked up from germline, CDR1 is MNHNY and CDR2 is SVGAGI (reference sequence). The CDR3 sequence: CASKGGGGTYGYTF. CDR3 bases: TGTGCCAGCAAGGGGGGAGGGGGGACCTATGGCTACACCTTC.

The CDR3 reads CASSPPLGGEQFF. As DNA, the CDR3 is TGTGCCAGCAGCCCCCCTCTCGGGGGTGAGCAGTTCTTC. V is TRBV6-1 and J is TRBJ2-1; D is perhaps TRBD2 (6 bases). The CDR3 extends over 13 amino acids. The V end was cut by 6 bases, the J end by 9 bases, with 15 bases between. The germline CDR1 and CDR2 sequences are MNHNS and SASEGT.

This clonotype came up many times. This chain uses TRBV10-3 with TRBJ1-1; D is ambiguous. Trimming cost V 10 bases and J 10 bases, with 19 bases left between them. The CDR3 runs to 12 residues. Looked up from germline, CDR1 is ENHRY and CDR2 is SYGVKD. This CDR3 is CATRAPTGRAFF. The CDR3 DNA sequence: TGTGCCACCCGGGCCCCCACGGGAAGAGCTTTCTTT.

This chain connects TRBV3-1 to TRBJ2-1, with D possibly being TRBD2 (5 bases). Trimming stripped 4 bases from V and 8 bases from J, with 12 bases between. Germline CDR1 reads LGHDT; CDR2 reads YNNKEL (reference sequence). The CDR3 loop spans 13 amino acids. The CDR3 sequence: CASSPTEGYEQFF. The CDR3 DNA is TGTGCCAGCAGCCCTACCGAGGGATATGAGCAGTTCTTC.

The chain is built from TRBV20-1 and TRBJ2-7, with D unclear. Germline lookup yields CDR1 DFQATT and CDR2 SNEGSKA (reference sequence). The CDR3 is made up of 12 amino acids. Trimming removed 6 bases from V and 6 bases from J, with 15 bases in between. CDR3 nucleotide sequence: TGCAGTGCCCTTAGGCCCGGAACCGAGCAGTACTTC. It yields the protein CSALRPGTEQYF.

This clonotype has just a few counts. CDR3 DNA sequence: TGTGCCAGCAGTTACGTAGGGTTAGAGACCCAGTACTTC. Amino acid sequence: CASSYVGLETQYF. The chain employs TRBV6-2 or TRBV6-3 and TRBJ2-5; D is uncertain. V shed 2 bases and J shed 4 bases, with 8 bases lying between them. Germline-derived CDR1 and CDR2 are MNHEY and SVGEGT. This CDR3 has 13 amino acids.

This clonotype has just a few counts. This rearrangement joins TRBV12-5 to TRBJ2-7, with TRBD2 identical over 10 bases. CDR3 length equals 14 residues. V lost 4 bases, J lost 6 bases, and 6 bases stayed unmatched. In germline, CDR1 is LGHNT, CDR2 FRNRAP. CDR3 in amino acids: CASGSSGRGGEQYF. As DNA, the CDR3 is TGTGCTAGTGGTTCCAGCGGGAGGGGAGGCGAGCAGTACTTC.

This clonotype occurred a few times. The chain uses TRBV11-1 and TRBJ2-5; 7 bases agree with TRBD1. Germline V lookup: CDR1 SGHAT, CDR2 FQDESV (reference sequence). V lost 6 bases, J lost 1 base, and 8 bases stayed unmatched. This CDR3 comprises 15 residues. Written as DNA, the CDR3 is TGTGCCAGCAGTACCAGGGGACAGACCCAAGAGACCCAGTACTTC. Encoded protein: CASSTRGQTQETQYF.

This clonotype came up a few times. The CDR3 spells CSAIPGGAYNEQFF. The CDR3 region has the DNA TGCAGTGCGATACCGGGAGGAGCCTACAATGAGCAGTTCTTC. V gene TRBV20-1 combines with J gene TRBJ2-1, with 7 bases matching TRBD2. Germline V gene sequence: CDR1 DFQATT, CDR2 SNEGSKA (reference sequence). This CDR3 has 14 residues. Trimming at V came to 6 bases and at J to 2 bases, leaving 7 bases not matched to a gene.

This clonotype was seen repeatedly, ten times or more. This sequence joins TRBV12-3 or TRBV12-4 and TRBJ2-5, with TRBD1 matching over 8 bases. The CDR3 contains 15 residues. J gave up 5 bases and V 5 bases, and 10 bases lay outside the gene matches. DNA of the CDR3: TGTGCCAGCAGTCGGTGGGCAGGGGGCCGGGAGACCCAGTACTTC. The encoded protein is CASSRWAGGRETQYF.

In this sample, this clonotype turned up a few times. The chain has TRBV3-1 and TRBJ2-5; D is ambiguous. V lost 3 bases, J lost 5 bases, and 10 bases lay in between. The CDR3 is made up of 13 amino acids. Per the germline V gene, CDR1 is LGHDT and CDR2 is YNNKEL (reference sequence). CDR3 region: CASSQQHVETQYF. The CDR3 DNA follows: TGTGCCAGCAGCCAGCAGCATGTCGAGACCCAGTACTTC.

This clonotype has just a few counts. The chain combines TRBV6-1 with TRBJ2-4; TRBD2 agrees at 13 bases. There are 16 residues in the CDR3. Germline V gene data show CDR1 as MNHNS and CDR2 as SASEGT. V lost 5 bases to trimming and J lost 8 bases; unmatched junction nucleotides: 9. DNA of the CDR3: TGTGCCAGCAGTCGACTAGCGGGAGGCCACGGGGACATTCAGTACTTC. It codes for CASSRLAGGHGDIQYF.

This clonotype has ten or more counts. The V gene is TRBV5-1, the J gene TRBJ1-5; maybe TRBD1 (5 bases). This CDR3 has 15 amino acids. Germline CDR1 and CDR2: SGHRS and YFSETQ. V was clipped by 1 base and J by 2 bases, with 10 bases between them. CDR3 sequence reads: CASSLSWGGNQPQHF. The CDR3 nucleotides are TGCGCCAGCAGCTTGAGTTGGGGGGGCAATCAGCCCCAGCATTTT.

This clonotype turned up a few times. The V call is TRBV20-1, the J call TRBJ2-7; the D gene could be TRBD1 or TRBD2 (5 bases each). This CDR3 spans 16 amino acids. Germline V gene sequence: CDR1 DFQATT, CDR2 SNEGSKA (reference sequence). V shed 0 bases and J shed 0 bases, with 15 bases lying between them. In DNA form, the CDR3 reads TGCAGTGCTAGAGATGAGGGGTGGCCGAGCTCCTACGAGCAGTACTTC. Its translation is CSARDEGWPSSYEQYF.

The V call is TRBV12-3 or TRBV12-4, the J call TRBJ2-4; D unclear. V lost 7 bases, J lost 0 bases, and 16 bases lay in between. The CDR3 extends over 16 amino acids. In nucleotides, the CDR3 is TGTGCCAGCACCCCTACTGGGGTAAAAGCCAAAAACATTCAGTACTTC. It codes for CASTPTGVKAKNIQYF.

This clonotype was counted only a few times. This sequence joins TRBV12-3 or TRBV12-4 and TRBJ2-5, with D possibly being TRBD2 (6 bases). The CDR3 is 15 amino acids. Trimming took 3 bases from V and 1 from J, leaving 12 bases between them. The CDR3 reads CASSFARRVQETQYF. The CDR3 DNA reads as TGTGCCAGCAGTTTCGCGCGGAGGGTCCAAGAGACCCAGTACTTC.